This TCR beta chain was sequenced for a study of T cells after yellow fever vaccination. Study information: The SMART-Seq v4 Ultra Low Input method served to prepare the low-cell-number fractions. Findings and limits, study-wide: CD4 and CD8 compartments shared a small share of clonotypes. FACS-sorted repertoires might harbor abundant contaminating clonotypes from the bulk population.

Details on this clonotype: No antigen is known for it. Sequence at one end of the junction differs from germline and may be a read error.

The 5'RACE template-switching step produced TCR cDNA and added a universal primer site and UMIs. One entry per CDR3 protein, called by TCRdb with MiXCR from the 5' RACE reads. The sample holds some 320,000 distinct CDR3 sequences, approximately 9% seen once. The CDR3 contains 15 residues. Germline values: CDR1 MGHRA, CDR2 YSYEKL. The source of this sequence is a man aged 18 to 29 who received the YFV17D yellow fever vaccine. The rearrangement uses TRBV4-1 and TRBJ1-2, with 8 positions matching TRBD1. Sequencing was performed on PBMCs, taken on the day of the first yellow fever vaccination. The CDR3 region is CASSRGQGGNYGYTF. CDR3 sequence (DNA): TGTGCCAGCAGCAGGGGGCAGGGAGGTAACTATGGCTACACCTTC.